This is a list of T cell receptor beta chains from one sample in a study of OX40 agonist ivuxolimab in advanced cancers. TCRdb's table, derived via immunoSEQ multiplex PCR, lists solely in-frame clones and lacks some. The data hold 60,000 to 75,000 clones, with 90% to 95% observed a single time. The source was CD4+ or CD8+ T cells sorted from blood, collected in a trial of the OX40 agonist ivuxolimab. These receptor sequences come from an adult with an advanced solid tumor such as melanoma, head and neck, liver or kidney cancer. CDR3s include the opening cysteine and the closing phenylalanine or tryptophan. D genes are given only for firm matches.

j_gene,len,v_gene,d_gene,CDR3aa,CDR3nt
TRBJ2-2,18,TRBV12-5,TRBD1,CASGTTLPGQGETGELFF,TGTGCTAGTGGTACAACGCTCCCGGGACAGGGAGAAACCGGGGAGCTGTTTTTT
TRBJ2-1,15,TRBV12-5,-,CASGLRGDGPDEQFF,TGTGCTAGTGGTTTAAGAGGGGACGGGCCGGATGAGCAGTTCTTC
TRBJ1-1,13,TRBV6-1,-,CASSEPGVPEAFF,TGTGCCAGCAGTGAACCCGGGGTCCCTGAAGCTTTCTTT
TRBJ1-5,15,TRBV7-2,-,CASSTALYSNQPQHF,TGTGCCAGCAGCACCGCCCTGTATAGCAATCAGCCCCAGCATTTT
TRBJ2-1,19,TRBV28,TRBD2,CASSATFIAGGPSYNEQFF,TGTGCCAGCAGCGCCACTTTCATAGCGGGAGGGCCCTCCTACAATGAGCAGTTCTTC
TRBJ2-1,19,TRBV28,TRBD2,CASSTTASGGLSSYNEQFF,TGTGCCAGCAGTACGACAGCGAGCGGGGGATTAAGCTCCTACAATGAGCAGTTCTTC
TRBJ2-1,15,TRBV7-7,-,CASSLDGSSYNEQFF,TGTGCTAGCAGCTTGGACGGGAGCTCCTACAATGAGCAGTTCTTC
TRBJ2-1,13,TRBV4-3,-,CASSQDRDASRFF,TGCGCCAGCAGCCAAGATCGGGATGCCAGTAGGTTCTTC
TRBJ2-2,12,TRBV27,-,CASSLISGELFF,TGTGCCAGCAGTTTAATTTCCGGGGAGCTGTTTTTT
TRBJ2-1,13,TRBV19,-,CASSMTRYNEQFF,TGTGCCAGTAGTATGACCCGATACAATGAGCAGTTCTTC
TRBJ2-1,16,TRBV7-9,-,CASSSQGGMAYNEQFF,TGTGCCAGCAGTTCCCAGGGGGGAATGGCCTACAATGAGCAGTTCTTC